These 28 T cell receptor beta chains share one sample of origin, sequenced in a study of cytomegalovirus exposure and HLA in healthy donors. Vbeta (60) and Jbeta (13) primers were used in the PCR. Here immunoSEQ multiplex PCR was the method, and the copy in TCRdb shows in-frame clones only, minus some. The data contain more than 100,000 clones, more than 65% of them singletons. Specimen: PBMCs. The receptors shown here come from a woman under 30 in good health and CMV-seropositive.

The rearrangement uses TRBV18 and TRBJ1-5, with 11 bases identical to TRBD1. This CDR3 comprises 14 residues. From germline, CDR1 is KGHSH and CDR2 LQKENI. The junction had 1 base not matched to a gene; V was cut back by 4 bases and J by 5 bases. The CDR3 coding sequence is TGTGCCAGCTCACAGGACAGGGGGCATCAGCCCCAGCATTTT. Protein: CASSQDRGHQPQHF.

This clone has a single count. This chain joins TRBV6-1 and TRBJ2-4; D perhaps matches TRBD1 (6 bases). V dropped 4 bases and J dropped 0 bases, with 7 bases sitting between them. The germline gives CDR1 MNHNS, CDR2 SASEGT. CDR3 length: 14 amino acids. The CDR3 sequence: CASSVRGAKNIQYF. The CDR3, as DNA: TGTGCCAGCAGTGTCAGGGGAGCCAAAAACATTCAGTACTTC.

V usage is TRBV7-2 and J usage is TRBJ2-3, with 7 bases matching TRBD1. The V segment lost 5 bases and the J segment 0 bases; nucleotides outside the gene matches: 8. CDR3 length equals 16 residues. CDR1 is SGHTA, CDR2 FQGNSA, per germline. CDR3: CASSRTGTASTDTQYF. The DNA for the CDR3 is TGTGCCAGCAGCCGAACCGGGACAGCTAGCACAGATACGCAGTATTTT.

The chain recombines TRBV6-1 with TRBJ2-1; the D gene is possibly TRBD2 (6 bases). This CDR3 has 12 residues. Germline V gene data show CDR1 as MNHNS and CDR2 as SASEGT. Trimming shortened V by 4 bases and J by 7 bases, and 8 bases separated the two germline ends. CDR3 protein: CASSAGGNEQFF. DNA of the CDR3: TGTGCCAGCAGTGCCGGGGGTAATGAGCAGTTCTTC.

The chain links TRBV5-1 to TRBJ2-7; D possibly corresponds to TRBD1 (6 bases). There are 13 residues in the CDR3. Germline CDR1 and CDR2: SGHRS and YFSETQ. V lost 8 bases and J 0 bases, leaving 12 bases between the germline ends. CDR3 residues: CASRQVLSYEQYF. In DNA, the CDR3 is TGCGCCAGTCGACAGGTACTCTCCTACGAGCAGTACTTC.

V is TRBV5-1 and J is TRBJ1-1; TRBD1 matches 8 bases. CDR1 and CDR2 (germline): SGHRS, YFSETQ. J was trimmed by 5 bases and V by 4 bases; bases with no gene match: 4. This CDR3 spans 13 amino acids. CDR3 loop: CASSTGGGTEAFF. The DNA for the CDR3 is TGCGCCAGCAGCACAGGGGGGGGAACTGAAGCTTTCTTT.

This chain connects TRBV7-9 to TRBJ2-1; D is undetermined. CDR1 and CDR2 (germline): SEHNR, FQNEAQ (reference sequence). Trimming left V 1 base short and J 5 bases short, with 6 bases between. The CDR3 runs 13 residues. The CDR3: CASSLVTDNEQFF. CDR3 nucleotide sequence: TGTGCCAGCAGCTTAGTTACTGACAATGAGCAGTTCTTC.

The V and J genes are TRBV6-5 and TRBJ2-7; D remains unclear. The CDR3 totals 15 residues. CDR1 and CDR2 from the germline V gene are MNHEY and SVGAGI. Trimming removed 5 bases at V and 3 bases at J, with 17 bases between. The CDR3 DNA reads TGTGCCAGCAGTCAAATCGTCGGAGCTAGCTACGAGCAGTACTTC. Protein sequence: CASSQIVGASYEQYF.

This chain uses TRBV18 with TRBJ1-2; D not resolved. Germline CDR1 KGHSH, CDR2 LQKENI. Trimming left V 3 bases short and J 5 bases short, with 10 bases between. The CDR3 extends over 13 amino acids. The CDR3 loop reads CASSPQAPYGYTF. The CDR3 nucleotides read TGTGCCAGCTCACCTCAGGCACCTTATGGCTACACCTTC.

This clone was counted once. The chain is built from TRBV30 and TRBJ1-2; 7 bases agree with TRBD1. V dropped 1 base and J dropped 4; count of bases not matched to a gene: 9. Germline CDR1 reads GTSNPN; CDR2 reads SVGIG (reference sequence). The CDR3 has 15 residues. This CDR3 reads CAWSATSWTGYGYTF. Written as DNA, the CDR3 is TGTGCCTGGAGTGCCACCTCGTGGACAGGCTATGGCTACACCTTC.

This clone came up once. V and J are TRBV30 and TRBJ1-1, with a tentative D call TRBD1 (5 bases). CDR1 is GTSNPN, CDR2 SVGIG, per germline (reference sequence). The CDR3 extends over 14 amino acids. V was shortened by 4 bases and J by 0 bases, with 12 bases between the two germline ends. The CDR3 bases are TGTGCCTGGAACCCCAGGGAAATGAACACTGAAGCTTTCTTT. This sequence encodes CAWNPREMNTEAFF.

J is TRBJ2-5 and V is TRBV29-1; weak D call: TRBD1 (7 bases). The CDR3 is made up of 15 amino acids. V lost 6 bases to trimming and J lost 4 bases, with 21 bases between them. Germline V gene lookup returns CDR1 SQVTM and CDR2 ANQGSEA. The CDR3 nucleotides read TGCAGCGTAGGAGGGGGCTTTTCAGGGGGAGAGACCCAGTACTTC. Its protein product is CSVGGGFSGGETQYF. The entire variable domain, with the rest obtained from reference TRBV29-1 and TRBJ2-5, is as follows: SAVISQKPSRDICQRGTSLTIQCQVDSQVTMMFWYRQQPGQSLTLIATANQGSEATYESGFVIDKFPISRPNLTFSTLTVSNMSPEDSSIYLCSVGGGFSGGETQYFGPGTRLLVL.

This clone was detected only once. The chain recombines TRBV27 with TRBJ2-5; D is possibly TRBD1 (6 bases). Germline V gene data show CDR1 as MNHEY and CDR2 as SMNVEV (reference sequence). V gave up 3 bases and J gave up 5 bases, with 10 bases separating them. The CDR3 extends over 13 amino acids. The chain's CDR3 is CASSFTGSETQYF. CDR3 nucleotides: TGTGCCAGCAGTTTCACAGGGTCGGAGACCCAGTACTTC.

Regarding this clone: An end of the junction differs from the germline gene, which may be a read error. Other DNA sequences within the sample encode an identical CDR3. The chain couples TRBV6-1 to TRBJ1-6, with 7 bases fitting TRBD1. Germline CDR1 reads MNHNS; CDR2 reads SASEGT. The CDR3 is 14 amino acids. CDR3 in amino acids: CASREQGSNSPLHF. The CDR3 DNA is TGTGCCAGCAGGGAACAGGGGAGCAATTCCCCCCTCCACTTT.

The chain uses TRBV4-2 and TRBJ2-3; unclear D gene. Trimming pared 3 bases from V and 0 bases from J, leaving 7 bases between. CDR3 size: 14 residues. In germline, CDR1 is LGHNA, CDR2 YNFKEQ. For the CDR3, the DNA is TGTGCCAGCAGCCAGACATCTAGCACAGATACGCAGTATTTT. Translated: CASSQTSSTDTQYF.

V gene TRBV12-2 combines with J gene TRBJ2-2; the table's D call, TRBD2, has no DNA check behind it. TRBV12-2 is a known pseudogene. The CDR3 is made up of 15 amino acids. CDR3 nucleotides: TGTGCAAGTCGCCCCCTAGCGAAGGGCACCGGGGAGCTGTTTTTT. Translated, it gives CASRPLAKGTGELFF.

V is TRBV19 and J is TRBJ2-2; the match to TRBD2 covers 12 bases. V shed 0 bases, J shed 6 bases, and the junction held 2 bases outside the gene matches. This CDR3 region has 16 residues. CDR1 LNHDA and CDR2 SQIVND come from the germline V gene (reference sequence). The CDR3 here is CASSIELAGGSGELFF. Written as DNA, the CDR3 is TGTGCCAGTAGTATAGAACTAGCGGGGGGATCCGGGGAGCTGTTTTTT.

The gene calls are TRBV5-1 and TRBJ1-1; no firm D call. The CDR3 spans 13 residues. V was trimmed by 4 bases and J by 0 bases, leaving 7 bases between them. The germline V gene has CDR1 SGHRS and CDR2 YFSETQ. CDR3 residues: CASSPPLNTEAFF. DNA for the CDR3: TGCGCCAGCAGCCCTCCCCTGAACACTGAAGCTTTCTTT.

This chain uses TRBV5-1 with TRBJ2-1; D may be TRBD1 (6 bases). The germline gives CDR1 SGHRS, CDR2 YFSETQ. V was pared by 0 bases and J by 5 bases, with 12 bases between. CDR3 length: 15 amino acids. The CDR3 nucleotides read TGCGCCAGCAGCTTGGATGGCAGGGGCCACAATGAGCAGTTCTTC. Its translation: CASSLDGRGHNEQFF.

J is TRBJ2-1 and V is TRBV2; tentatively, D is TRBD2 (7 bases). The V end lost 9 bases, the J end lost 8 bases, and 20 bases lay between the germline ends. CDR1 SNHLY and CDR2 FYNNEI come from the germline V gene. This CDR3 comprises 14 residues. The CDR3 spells CARRGGGRGDEQFF. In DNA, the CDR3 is TGTGCCAGGAGAGGGGGGGGCCGCGGGGATGAGCAGTTCTTC.

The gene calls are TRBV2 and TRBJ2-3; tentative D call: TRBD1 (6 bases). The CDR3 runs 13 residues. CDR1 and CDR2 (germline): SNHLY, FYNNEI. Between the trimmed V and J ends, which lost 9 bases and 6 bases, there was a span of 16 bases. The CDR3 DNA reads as TGTGCCAGGACGGACTCTACAGGGGATACGCAGTATTTT. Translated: CARTDSTGDTQYF.

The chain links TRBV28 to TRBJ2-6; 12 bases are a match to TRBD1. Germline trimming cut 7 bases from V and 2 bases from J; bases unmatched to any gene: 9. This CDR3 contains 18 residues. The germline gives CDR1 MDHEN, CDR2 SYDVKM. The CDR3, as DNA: TGTGCCAGCATCACCTGGGGACAGGGGGCGACTGGGGCCAACGTCCTGACTTTC. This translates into CASITWGQGATGANVLTF.

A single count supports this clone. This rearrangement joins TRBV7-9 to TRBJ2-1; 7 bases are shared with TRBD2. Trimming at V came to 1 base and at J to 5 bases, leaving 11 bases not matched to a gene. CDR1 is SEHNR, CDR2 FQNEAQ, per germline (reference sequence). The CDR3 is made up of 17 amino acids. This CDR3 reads CASSLVARGTTNNEQFF. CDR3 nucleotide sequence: TGTGCCAGCAGCTTAGTAGCACGTGGGACTACAAACAATGAGCAGTTCTTC.

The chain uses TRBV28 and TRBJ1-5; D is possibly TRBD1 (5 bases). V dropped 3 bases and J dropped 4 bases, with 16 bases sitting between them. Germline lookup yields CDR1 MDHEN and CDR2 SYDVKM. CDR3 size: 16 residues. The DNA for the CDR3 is TGTGCCAGCAGTTTTACGTGGACAAACCCTAATCAGCCCCAGCATTTT. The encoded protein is CASSFTWTNPNQPQHF.

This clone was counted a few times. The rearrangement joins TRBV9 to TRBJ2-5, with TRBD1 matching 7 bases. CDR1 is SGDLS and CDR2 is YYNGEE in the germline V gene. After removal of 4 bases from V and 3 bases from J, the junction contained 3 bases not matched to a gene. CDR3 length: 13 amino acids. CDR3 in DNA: TGTGCCAGCAGCCTAGACAGGGAAGAGACCCAGTACTTC. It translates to CASSLDREETQYF. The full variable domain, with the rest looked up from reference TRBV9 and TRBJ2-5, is DSGVTQTPKHLITATGQRVTLRCSPRSGDLSVYWYQQSLDQGLQFLIQYYNGEERAKGNILERFSAQQFPDLHSELNLSSLELGDSALYFCASSLDREETQYFGPGTRLLVL.

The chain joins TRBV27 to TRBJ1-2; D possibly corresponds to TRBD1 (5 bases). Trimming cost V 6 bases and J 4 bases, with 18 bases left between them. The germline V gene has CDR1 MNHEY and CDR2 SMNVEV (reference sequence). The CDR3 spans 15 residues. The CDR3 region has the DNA TGTGCCAGCAGCCGATCCGGGGGATCGGGCTATGGCTACACCTTC. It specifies CASSRSGGSGYGYTF.

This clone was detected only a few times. The CDR3 reads CASSQGNRGTDTQYF. The CDR3 DNA sequence: TGCGCCAGCAGCCAAGGAAATCGGGGAACAGATACGCAGTATTTT. This chain uses TRBV4-3 with TRBJ2-3; D is perhaps TRBD2 (5 bases). Looked up from germline, CDR1 is LGHNA and CDR2 is YSLEER. The CDR3 covers 15 residues. The V and J ends lost 1 base and 3 bases respectively, with 11 bases between them.

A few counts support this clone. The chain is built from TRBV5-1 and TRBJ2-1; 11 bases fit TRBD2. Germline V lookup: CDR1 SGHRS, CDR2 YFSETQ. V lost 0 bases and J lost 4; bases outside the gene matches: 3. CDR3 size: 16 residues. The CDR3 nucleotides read TGCGCCAGCAGCTTGGCCGGGACTAGCGGTTACAATGAGCAGTTCTTC. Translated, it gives CASSLAGTSGYNEQFF.